The source of this T cell receptor beta chain is a study of response to subunit inactivated influenza vaccine. Whole-study results and caveats: The authors suggested that every seasonal influenza vaccination recruits few new T cells.

The CDR3 contains 14 residues. The V end lost 7 bases, the J end lost 3 bases, and 15 bases lay between the germline ends. A single record per CDR3 protein comes from TCRdb applying MiXCR to the RT-PCR reads. In the table there are 800,000 or so distinct CDR3 sequences, roughly 20% of which are singletons. About this clonotype itself: Its antigen is not known.

The chain has TRBV12-3 or TRBV12-4 and TRBJ2-5; D is perhaps TRBD2 (6 bases). The clonotype was recovered from a man in his forties or fifties who received an inactivated influenza vaccine. Sequences were derived from PBMCs from blood, sampled 5 days after vaccination. The CDR3 sequence: CASTFPAGKETQYF. The CDR3 DNA follows: TGTGCCAGCACCTTTCCGGCGGGGAAAGAGACCCAGTACTTC.